The 19 T cell receptor beta chains below all came from one sample that was sequenced in a study of cytomegalovirus exposure and HLA in healthy donors. Here immunoSEQ multiplex PCR was the method, and the copy in TCRdb shows in-frame clones only, minus some. The sample contains 130,000 or so clones, under 90% of which appear only once. The sample comprised PBMCs. All receptors come from a man aged 25 to 40 in good health and CMV-seronegative.

V and J are TRBV18 and TRBJ2-6; no firm D call. V lost 3 bases, J lost 3 bases, and 12 bases lay in between. The CDR3 has 16 amino acids. Germline CDR1 reads KGHSH; CDR2 reads LQKENI. The CDR3 reads CASSPRTSFGANVLTF. The CDR3 coding sequence is TGTGCCAGCTCACCCCGTACATCTTTTGGGGCCAACGTCCTGACTTTC.

The chain uses TRBV5-1 and TRBJ2-3, with D unresolved. The V end was cut by 4 bases, the J end by 11 bases, with 20 bases between. This CDR3 contains 14 residues. Germline lookup yields CDR1 SGHRS and CDR2 YFSETQ. CDR3: CASSRSQTEIGQYF. DNA of the CDR3: TGCGCCAGCAGCCGGAGTCAAACGGAGATAGGGCAGTATTTT.

The chain combines TRBV5-6 with TRBJ1-1; D is unclear. Germline CDR1 SGHDT, CDR2 YYEEEE. The CDR3 covers 13 residues. Trimming left V 1 base short and J 7 bases short, with 11 bases between. The CDR3 is CASSLNMRGEAFF. In DNA form, the CDR3 reads TGTGCCAGCAGCTTGAATATGCGAGGTGAAGCTTTCTTT.

The table lists this clone with a few counts. The J gene is TRBJ2-7, the V gene TRBV7-2; 8 bases match TRBD1. Germline V CDR1 and CDR2: SGHTA, FQGNSA. This CDR3 has 13 residues. V lost 4 bases, J lost 4 bases, and 3 bases stayed unmatched. The DNA of the CDR3 is TGTGCCAGCAGCTCAGACAGGGGATACGAGCAGTACTTC. It yields the protein CASSSDRGYEQYF.

This chain links TRBV9 with TRBJ2-3, with TRBD2 matching over 9 bases. The trim removed 4 bases at V and 4 bases at J, leaving 10 bases unmatched. Germline-derived CDR1 and CDR2 are SGDLS and YYNGEE. The CDR3 is 16 residues long. CDR3 amino acids: CASSPRLAGEADTQYF. The CDR3 nucleotides are TGTGCCAGCAGCCCCCGTTTAGCGGGAGAAGCAGATACGCAGTATTTT.

V and J are TRBV2 and TRBJ2-1, with TRBD1 identical over 9 bases. This CDR3 comprises 16 residues. V lost 6 bases, J lost 4 bases, and 10 bases stayed unmatched. Germline-derived CDR1 and CDR2 are SNHLY and FYNNEI. CDR3 bases: TGTGCCAGCAGCGAGGGACCGGGACAGGGTTACAATGAGCAGTTCTTC. Translating gives CASSEGPGQGYNEQFF.

V is TRBV4-2 and J is TRBJ2-1; TRBD2 matches at 8 bases. Germline V gives CDR1 LGHNA, CDR2 YNFKEQ. The CDR3 consists of 16 residues. Trimming removed 1 base from V and 12 bases from J; junction bases left unmatched: 14. CDR3 protein: CASSQGWSGGSATQFF. CDR3 coding DNA: TGTGCCAGCAGCCAAGGGTGGAGCGGGGGCTCCGCGACGCAGTTCTTC.

The chain employs TRBV6-5 and TRBJ2-3, with 10 bases lining up with TRBD2. V dropped 5 bases and J dropped 1; count of bases not matched to a gene: 3. The CDR3 is made up of 15 amino acids. The V gene's germline CDR1 is MNHEY and CDR2 SVGAGI. DNA for the CDR3: TGTGCCAGCAGTGCCACTAGCGGGGGCACAGATACGCAGTATTTT. Residues: CASSATSGGTDTQYF.

J is TRBJ1-2 and V is TRBV6-5, with 12 positions matching TRBD1. From germline, CDR1 is MNHEY and CDR2 SVGAGI. The CDR3 loop spans 16 amino acids. After removal of 0 bases from V and 8 bases from J, the junction contained 7 bases not matched to a gene. CDR3 region: CASSYSRSGTGGGYTF. CDR3 nucleotides: TGTGCCAGCAGTTACTCGCGATCCGGGACAGGGGGCGGCTACACCTTC.

The rearrangement joins TRBV9 to TRBJ2-7; D perhaps matches TRBD2 (5 bases). V lost 0 bases and J lost 2, with 9 bases in between. Germline CDR1 and CDR2: SGDLS and YYNGEE. The CDR3 is 14 residues long. The CDR3: CASSVGGSPYEQYF. As DNA, the CDR3 is TGTGCCAGCAGCGTAGGAGGGTCCCCCTACGAGCAGTACTTC.

The chain links TRBV7-9 to TRBJ1-6; no clear D gene. The CDR3 has 14 amino acids. V lost 1 base and J lost 10, with 11 bases in between. Germline CDR1 is SEHNR and CDR2 is FQNEAQ (reference sequence). CDR3 nucleotides: TGTGCCAGCAGCTTAGGCCGGGGTGGGTCACCCCTCCACTTT. Encoded protein: CASSLGRGGSPLHF. The variable domain in full, completed from reference TRBV7-9 and TRBJ1-6, reads DTGVSQNPRHKITKRGQNVTFRCDPISEHNRLYWYRQTLGQGPEFLTYFQNEAQLEKSRLLSDRFSAERPKGSFSTLEIQRTEQGDSAMYLCASSLGRGGSPLHFGNGTRLTVT.

V and J are TRBV18 and TRBJ2-4; 9 bases are shared with TRBD2. Germline CDR1 is KGHSH and CDR2 is LQKENI. Trimming at V came to 3 bases and at J to 6 bases, leaving 0 bases not matched to a gene. This CDR3 spans 13 amino acids. CDR3 residues: CASSPRGGNIQYF. CDR3 in DNA: TGTGCCAGCTCACCGCGGGGGGGAAACATTCAGTACTTC.

The chain recombines TRBV27 with TRBJ2-7, with D possibly being TRBD1 (5 bases). CDR1 is MNHEY, CDR2 SMNVEV, per germline (reference sequence). The CDR3 is 13 amino acids. The ends were cut back, 2 bases at V and 4 bases at J, with 9 bases in the middle. Written as DNA, the CDR3 is TGTGCCAGCAGTTTAGTAGGGGCTTACGAGCAGTACTTC. This sequence encodes CASSLVGAYEQYF.

The chain uses TRBV18 and TRBJ1-4; D unresolved. The CDR3 has 14 residues. Deletions cut 3 bases from V and 0 bases from J, with 5 bases between. Germline V gives CDR1 KGHSH, CDR2 LQKENI. CDR3 protein: CASSPAATNEKLFF. In nucleotides, the CDR3 is TGTGCCAGCTCACCGGCTGCAACTAATGAAAAACTGTTTTTT. Full variable domain (remainder filled in from reference TRBV18 and TRBJ1-4): NAGVMQNPRHLVRRRGQEARLRCSPMKGHSHVYWYRQLPEEGLKFMVYLQKENIIDESGMPKERFSAEFPKEGPSILRIQQVVRGDSAAYFCASSPAATNEKLFFGSGTQLSVL.

As to this clone: The junction departs from germline at one end; a sequencing error may be responsible. CDR3 protein: CAGSARGSDTQYF. CDR3 DNA sequence: TGTGCCGGCAGTGCCAGGGGATCAGATACGCAGTATTTT. V and J are TRBV6-6 and TRBJ2-3; D possibly corresponds to TRBD1 (6 bases). The CDR3 loop spans 13 amino acids. Germline V lookup: CDR1 MNHNY, CDR2 SVGAGI (reference sequence).

This sequence joins TRBV7-2 and TRBJ1-1, with a tentative D call TRBD1 (5 bases). This CDR3 comprises 13 residues. The germline gives CDR1 SGHTA, CDR2 FQGNSA. Trimming pared 0 bases from V and 8 bases from J, leaving 10 bases between. CDR3 region: CASSLAIRVEAFF. The CDR3, as DNA: TGTGCCAGCAGCTTAGCTATCAGGGTCGAAGCTTTCTTT.

V usage is TRBV5-1 and J usage is TRBJ2-1; TRBD1 aligns across 9 bases. The CDR3 length is 14 residues. V shed 5 bases, J shed 7 bases, and the junction held 7 bases outside the gene matches. Germline values: CDR1 SGHRS, CDR2 YFSETQ. DNA for the CDR3: TGCGCCAGCAGACGTGGACAGGGGCGGAATGAGCAGTTCTTC. Amino acid sequence: CASRRGQGRNEQFF.

This chain links TRBV6-8 with TRBJ1-1, with TRBD1 matching over 7 bases. The J segment lost 3 bases and the V segment lost 9 bases, leaving 7 bases of the junction unmatched. Germline values: CDR1 MNHGY, CDR2 SAAAGT. There are 13 residues in the CDR3. Here the CDR3 DNA reads TGTGCCAGGACAGGGATGAGGGACACTGAAGCTTTCTTT. Translated: CARTGMRDTEAFF.

The chain recombines TRBV19 with TRBJ2-2; possibly TRBD1 for D (6 bases). CDR1 and CDR2 (germline): LNHDA, SQIVND (reference sequence). Trimming stripped 4 bases from V and 0 bases from J, with 18 bases between. The CDR3 spans 18 residues. In nucleotides, the CDR3 is TGTGCCAGTAGTACCCGGCTCGGCAGGGGATCGAACACCGGGGAGCTGTTTTTT. Translated: CASSTRLGRGSNTGELFF.